This is a list of T cell receptor beta chains from one sample in a study of blood T cell repertoires in COVID-19. This table comes from immunoSEQ multiplex PCR, and its TCRdb copy is limited to in-frame clones, with some not included. The table has about 370,000 clones, roughly nine tenths seen once. The sequenced sample was peripheral blood. These receptors were obtained from a woman in her twenties or thirties with COVID-19, enrolled during active disease. Each CDR3 is given with its conserved first and last residue. Each record gives: V gene, clone size, J gene, D gene, CDR3 protein, CDR3 DNA. The D gene is left open where the match is weak. The size entry is marked missing in some rows and otherwise reads once, few, many or a size class.

v_gene: TRBV15; abundance: NA; j_gene: TRBJ2-1; d_gene: TRBD2; CDR3aa: CATSSAGGPGVFF; CDR3nt: TGTGCCACCAGCAGTGCGGGGGGGCCAGGCGTTTTCTTC
v_gene: TRBV4-1; abundance: NA; j_gene: TRBJ1-1; d_gene: TRBD1; CDR3aa: CASSQEPRDRETFF; CDR3nt: TGCGCCAGCAGCCAAGAACCTAGGGACAGGGAAACTTTCTTT
v_gene: TRBV7-9; abundance: NA; j_gene: TRBJ2-1; d_gene: TRBD2; CDR3aa: CASSLKGLTYNEQFF; CDR3nt: TGTGCCAGCAGCTTAAAGGGACTAACTTACAATGAGCAGTTCTTC
v_gene: TRBV6-2/TRBV6-3; abundance: NA; j_gene: TRBJ2-3; d_gene: TRBD2; CDR3aa: CASSYTSGDTDTQYF; CDR3nt: TGTGCCAGCAGTTACACTAGCGGTGACACAGATACGCAGTATTTT
v_gene: TRBV19; abundance: once; j_gene: TRBJ2-3; d_gene: TRBD1; CDR3aa: CASSPSLTGGDTQYF; CDR3nt: TGTGCCAGTAGTCCAAGCCTCACAGGGGGAGATACGCAGTATTTT
v_gene: TRBV5-4; abundance: NA; j_gene: TRBJ2-1; d_gene: NA; CDR3aa: CASSLGSVISYNEQFF; CDR3nt: TGTGCCAGCAGCTTGGGGAGCGTAATCTCCTACAATGAGCAGTTCTTC
v_gene: TRBV5-1; abundance: once; j_gene: TRBJ2-3; d_gene: NA; CDR3aa: CASSLEGSPGADTQYF; CDR3nt: TGCGCCAGCAGCTTGGAAGGCAGCCCCGGGGCAGATACGCAGTATTTT
v_gene: TRBV12-3/TRBV12-4; abundance: NA; j_gene: TRBJ1-1; d_gene: TRBD1; CDR3aa: CASSFASRGEAFF; CDR3nt: TGTGCCAGCAGTTTCGCGTCCAGGGGGGAAGCTTTCTTT
v_gene: TRBV18; abundance: NA; j_gene: TRBJ1-1; d_gene: NA; CDR3aa: CASSPLQGGETEAFF; CDR3nt: TGTGCCAGCTCACCTCTACAGGGTGGAGAAACTGAAGCTTTCTTT
v_gene: TRBV6-2/TRBV6-3; abundance: NA; j_gene: TRBJ2-3; d_gene: TRBD2; CDR3aa: CASSDALAGASSTDTQYF; CDR3nt: TGTGCCAGCAGTGACGCGCTAGCGGGGGCCTCTAGCACAGATACGCAGTATTTT
v_gene: TRBV6-2/TRBV6-3; abundance: NA; j_gene: TRBJ2-7; d_gene: NA; CDR3aa: CASSPTGGSLDEQYF; CDR3nt: TGTGCCAGCAGCCCAACAGGAGGGTCCTTGGACGAGCAGTACTTC
v_gene: TRBV11-3; abundance: NA; j_gene: TRBJ1-1; d_gene: NA; CDR3aa: CASSSRGNTEAFF; CDR3nt: TGTGCCAGCAGCTCCCGCGGGAACACTGAAGCTTTCTTT
v_gene: TRBV5-1; abundance: NA; j_gene: TRBJ2-1; d_gene: TRBD1; CDR3aa: CASSLADRVGNEQFF; CDR3nt: TGCGCCAGCAGCTTGGCAGACAGGGTGGGGAATGAGCAGTTCTTC
v_gene: TRBV3-1/TRBV3-2; abundance: NA; j_gene: TRBJ1-5; d_gene: TRBD1; CDR3aa: CASSHRGGNQPQHF; CDR3nt: TGTGCCAGCAGTCACAGGGGTGGGAATCAGCCCCAGCATTTT
v_gene: TRBV6-5; abundance: NA; j_gene: TRBJ1-1; d_gene: TRBD1; CDR3aa: CASSFLRGQNTEAFF; CDR3nt: TGTGCCAGCAGTTTCCTCAGGGGGCAGAACACTGAAGCTTTCTTT
v_gene: TRBV10-3; abundance: NA; j_gene: TRBJ2-3; d_gene: TRBD2; CDR3aa: CAIRSGRGTDTQYF; CDR3nt: TGTGCCATCAGAAGCGGGAGAGGCACAGATACGCAGTATTTT